What follows is one T cell receptor beta chain and its context. Its antigen is not identified. PCR amplification relied on 60 Vbeta primers (plus 13 Jbeta primers). TCRdb's copy holds only in-frame clones and misses some; the assay was immunoSEQ multiplex PCR. Among 200,000 or so clones listed, almost 85% were seen once. The germline gives CDR1 SNHLY, CDR2 FYNNEI. The CDR3 runs to 16 residues. The V gene lost 5 bases and the J gene lost 3 bases, with 17 bases spanning the gap. This entry belongs to a study of cytomegalovirus exposure and HLA in healthy donors. Study-wide context: Findings of an earlier analysis included some 120 million unique TCR beta sequences from 190 million or so T cells. General study points: Cytomegalovirus association was assigned to approximately 160 TCR beta chains. As a later analysis revealed, most CMV-associated TCR beta chains appeared HLA-restricted.

Sequencing was carried out using PBMCs. The gene calls are TRBV2 and TRBJ1-5; the D gene is possibly TRBD1 (5 bases). The receptor's source is a boy between 5 and 17 years old in good health and CMV-seronegative. This CDR3 reads CASSSRQSQHNQPQHF. CDR3 sequence (DNA): TGTGCCAGCAGTTCCAGACAGAGCCAACACAATCAGCCCCAGCATTTT.